What follows are 28 T cell receptor beta chains derived from one specimen sequenced in a study of beta chain features in type 1 diabetes. TCRB transcripts that were expressed got sequenced, as all of the isolated RNA had been reverse transcribed. Sequenced by immunoSEQ multiplex PCR; TCRdb stores in-frame clones only, minus some. This sample has 300,000 to 400,000 clones; 8% occur once, and the top ten carry more than 0.4%. The sample consisted of central memory CD4+ T cells from blood. These receptors were collected from a woman between 18 and 29 years old in good health.

The rearrangement links TRBV7-2 to TRBJ2-5, with 9 bases fitting TRBD1. Trimming removed 5 bases from V and 3 bases from J; junction bases left unmatched: 4. The CDR3 has 14 amino acids. The germline gives CDR1 SGHTA, CDR2 FQGNSA. CDR3 DNA: TGTGCCAGCAGCAGCCGGACAGGGGAAGAGACCCAGTACTTC. It translates to CASSSRTGEETQYF. The full variable domain, in which reference TRBV7-2 and TRBJ2-5 provide the parts outside the CDR3, is GAGVSQSPSNKVTEKGKDVELRCDPISGHTALYWYRQSLGQGLEFLIYFQGNSAPDKSGLPSDRFSAERTGGSVSTLTIQRTQQEDSAVYLCASSSRTGEETQYFGPGTRLLVL.

This clone showed up just a few times. The gene calls are TRBV11-2 and TRBJ2-2, with D tentatively TRBD1 (5 bases). The CDR3 has 16 residues. Trimming pared 1 base from V and 2 bases from J, leaving 11 bases between. The germline V gene encodes CDR1 SGHAT and CDR2 FQNNGV. The DNA for the CDR3 is TGTGCCAGCAGCTTAGGACAGAGTAGAAACACCGGGGAGCTGTTTTTT. Amino acids: CASSLGQSRNTGELFF.

This chain connects TRBV9 to TRBJ1-4; the match to TRBD1 covers 9 bases. CDR3 size: 16 residues. V gave up 1 base and J gave up 7 bases; unmatched junction bases: 8. Germline lookup yields CDR1 SGDLS and CDR2 YYNGEE. CDR3 nucleotides: TGTGCCAGCAGCGTAACTAACAGGGGGCGAGGTGAAAAACTGTTTTTT. Translating gives CASSVTNRGRGEKLFF.

This sequence joins TRBV18 and TRBJ2-5, with D possibly being TRBD1 (5 bases). CDR1 KGHSH and CDR2 LQKENI come from the germline V gene. The CDR3 runs 15 residues. V dropped 2 bases and J dropped 3 bases, with 13 bases sitting between them. This CDR3 is CASSPILTAEETQYF. CDR3 nucleotides: TGTGCCAGCTCACCAATTTTGACAGCTGAAGAGACCCAGTACTTC.

As to this clone: This sample includes further DNA sequences coding for the same CDR3. The chain combines TRBV6-5 with TRBJ2-5; weak D call: TRBD2 (5 bases). The CDR3 runs 14 residues. The V end lost 0 bases, the J end lost 5 bases, and 10 bases lay between the germline ends. CDR1 and CDR2 (germline): MNHEY, SVGAGI. The CDR3 region has the DNA TGTGCCAGCAGTTACTCGAGGGTTGTGGAGACCCAGTACTTC. The encoded protein is CASSYSRVVETQYF.

A few counts support this clone. This chain joins TRBV23-1 and TRBJ2-5; 9 bases match TRBD1. TRBV23-1 is identified as an open reading frame with a role that is uncertain. The V and J ends lost 2 bases and 4 bases, in that order; junction bases with no gene match: 14. The CDR3 covers 18 residues. The CDR3, as DNA: TGCGCCAGCAGTCAAGCCCCAGAGAGACAGGGGGACCCAGAGACCCAGTACTTC. Protein: CASSQAPERQGDPETQYF.

This clone was seen a few times. The CDR3 loop is CASSKGGRNTDTQYF. CDR3 coding DNA: TGTGCCAGCAGTAAGGGGGGGCGGAACACAGATACGCAGTATTTT. The chain joins TRBV6-5 to TRBJ2-3, with D maybe TRBD2 (7 bases). The CDR3 covers 15 residues. Trimming cost V 5 bases and J 2 bases, with 14 bases left between them. Looked up from germline, CDR1 is MNHEY and CDR2 is SVGAGI.

This clone was seen more than once but under ten times. This rearrangement joins TRBV29-1 to TRBJ1-2; TRBD1 matches at 7 bases. CDR1 and CDR2 (germline): SQVTM, ANQGSEA. This CDR3 region has 12 residues. With 6 bases clipped from V and 8 bases from J, the junction kept 9 bases outside the gene matches. The CDR3 reads CSVERQGRGYTF. The DNA of the CDR3 is TGCAGCGTCGAGCGACAGGGCCGAGGCTACACCTTC.

This sequence joins TRBV2 and TRBJ1-3, with 7 bases that match TRBD1. Per germline, CDR1 SNHLY and CDR2 FYNNEI. The trim removed 4 bases at V and 5 bases at J, leaving 2 bases unmatched. The CDR3 runs 13 residues. The DNA of the CDR3 is TGTGCCAGCAGTGGACAGGGCCGAAACACCATATATTTT. Protein product: CASSGQGRNTIYF.

The chain joins TRBV7-9 to TRBJ2-1; D is unresolved. The length of the CDR3 is 16 residues. From germline, CDR1 is SEHNR and CDR2 FQNEAQ (reference sequence). Trimming left V 0 bases short and J 0 bases short, with 9 bases between. CDR3 sequence: CASSLARLSSYNEQFF. CDR3 nucleotides: TGTGCCAGCAGCTTAGCCCGACTGAGCTCCTACAATGAGCAGTTCTTC.

There are a few counts of this clone. The chain carries TRBV7-9 and TRBJ2-5; TRBD2 matches at 12 bases. This CDR3 contains 16 residues. The germline CDR1 and CDR2 sequences are SEHNR and FQNEAQ (reference sequence). Unmatched junction bases numbered 6, after V lost 2 bases and J lost 5 bases. The CDR3 coding sequence is TGTGCCAGCAGCTTACAACTAGCGGGAGGAGGGGAGACCCAGTACTTC. Translating it yields CASSLQLAGGGETQYF.

This clone turned up a few times. This chain uses TRBV7-2 with TRBJ1-5; D is perhaps TRBD1 (5 bases). Per germline, CDR1 SGHTA and CDR2 FQGNSA. The germline V and J ends were trimmed by 2 bases and 1 base, with 12 bases remaining between them. This CDR3 is 16 amino acids long. The DNA for the CDR3 is TGTGCCAGCAGCTTATCGGGACGGGCGAGCAATCAGCCCCAGCATTTT. Translating it yields CASSLSGRASNQPQHF.

This clone was observed at least ten times. The chain has TRBV4-3 and TRBJ2-3; tentatively, D is TRBD1 or TRBD2 (6 bases each). The V and J ends lost 4 bases and 3 bases respectively, with 20 bases between them. The CDR3 loop spans 17 amino acids. Germline V gene sequence: CDR1 LGHNA, CDR2 YSLEER. As DNA, the CDR3 is TGCGCCAGCAGCCGAGAGACGCGGAGGGGGAGGACAGATACGCAGTATTTT. Protein sequence: CASSRETRRGRTDTQYF.

This clone has a handful of counts. V and J are TRBV4-3 and TRBJ2-7; 7 positions agree with TRBD1. Germline V gene sequence: CDR1 LGHNA, CDR2 YSLEER. CDR3 size: 15 residues. V shed 0 bases and J 1 base; nucleotides not matched to a gene: 3. The CDR3 nucleotides are TGCGCCAGCAGCCAAGAACCGGGACAGTCCTACGAGCAGTACTTC. Amino acid sequence: CASSQEPGQSYEQYF.

In this sample, this clone turned up a few times. This rearrangement joins TRBV5-1 to TRBJ2-1; 13 bases agree with TRBD2. This CDR3 is 15 amino acids long. V gave up 5 bases and J gave up 6 bases; unmatched junction bases: 5. From germline, CDR1 is SGHRS and CDR2 YFSETQ. CDR3: CASRTGTSGINEQFF. Written as DNA, the CDR3 is TGCGCCAGCAGGACAGGGACTAGCGGGATCAATGAGCAGTTCTTC.

This clone was counted a few times. The chain combines TRBV18 with TRBJ2-3; 7 bases map to TRBD2. Trimming cost V 6 bases and J 3 bases; bases outside gene matches: 9. The germline V gene has CDR1 KGHSH and CDR2 LQKENI. The CDR3 covers 15 residues. The CDR3 DNA follows: TGTGCCAGCTCCCCCAGCGGGATTCGGACAGATACGCAGTATTTT. It translates to CASSPSGIRTDTQYF.

The V and J genes are TRBV15 and TRBJ2-3, with 14 nucleotides matching TRBD2. There are 18 residues in the CDR3. The germline V gene has CDR1 LNHNV and CDR2 YYDKDF (reference sequence). The V and J ends lost 2 bases and 1 base, in that order; junction bases with no gene match: 5. In DNA form, the CDR3 reads TGTGCCACCAGCAGATGGGGACTAGCGGGAGTGGGCACAGATACGCAGTATTTT. It specifies CATSRWGLAGVGTDTQYF.

Many counts were recorded for this clone. The rearrangement links TRBV16 to TRBJ2-1; D is unresolved. The CDR3 totals 16 residues. Looked up from germline, CDR1 is KGHSY and CDR2 is FQNENV. Deletions cut 0 bases from V and 3 bases from J, with 12 bases between. The CDR3 nucleotides read TGTGCCAGCAGCCAATCTATAGGCGGCTACTACAATGAGCAGTTCTTC. Its protein product is CASSQSIGGYYNEQFF.

The chain joins TRBV10-3 to TRBJ2-7, with 13 bases matching TRBD2. This CDR3 spans 16 amino acids. Germline CDR1 ENHRY, CDR2 SYGVKD. With 6 bases clipped from V and 3 bases from J, the junction kept 8 bases outside the gene matches. CDR3 residues: CAISSGRTSGSYEQYF. CDR3 sequence (DNA): TGTGCCATCAGCTCGGGCAGGACTAGCGGGAGCTACGAGCAGTACTTC.

V usage is TRBV10-3 and J usage is TRBJ1-5; TRBD1 might be the D (5 bases). V was cut by 10 bases and J by 5 bases, with 15 bases left in between. Germline V CDR1 and CDR2: ENHRY, SYGVKD. This CDR3 spans 13 amino acids. CDR3: CATLAGSDQPQHF. The CDR3 DNA follows: TGTGCCACCTTGGCAGGGTCCGATCAGCCCCAGCATTTT.

This chain links TRBV9 with TRBJ2-7, with 12 positions matching TRBD2. Trimming cost V 3 bases and J 2 bases; bases outside gene matches: 6. The CDR3 contains 16 residues. Germline V gives CDR1 SGDLS, CDR2 YYNGEE. CDR3 sequence (DNA): TGTGCCAGCAGCGGGGGACTAGCGGGCAATACCTACGAGCAGTACTTC. Its protein is CASSGGLAGNTYEQYF.

This clone was counted a few times. The chain combines TRBV4-3 with TRBJ2-3; D may be TRBD1 (6 bases). Germline CDR1 and CDR2: LGHNA and YSLEER. The CDR3 runs 15 residues. The V gene lost 0 bases and the J gene lost 5 bases, with 12 bases spanning the gap. CDR3 in amino acids: CASSQEARGLDTQYF. CDR3 nucleotide sequence: TGCGCCAGCAGCCAAGAAGCCAGGGGATTAGATACGCAGTATTTT.

With respect to this clone: At the DNA level, this CDR3 is encoded by other sequences in the same sample as well. The chain has TRBV28 and TRBJ2-4, with D tentatively TRBD1 (5 bases). Germline assignment: CDR1 MDHEN and CDR2 SYDVKM. This CDR3 is 14 amino acids long. V shed 2 bases and J shed 0 bases, with 5 bases lying between them. The CDR3 loop reads CASSLQGAKNIQYF. The CDR3 DNA sequence: TGTGCCAGCAGTTTACAGGGAGCCAAAAACATTCAGTACTTC.

This chain uses TRBV5-6 with TRBJ1-1; D is possibly TRBD1 (6 bases). The CDR3 spans 16 residues. Trimming pared 0 bases from V and 1 base from J, leaving 13 bases between. Germline V lookup: CDR1 SGHDT, CDR2 YYEEEE. The CDR3 is CASSLVGAGRNTEAFF. The CDR3 coding sequence is TGTGCCAGCAGCTTGGTGGGGGCAGGGAGGAACACTGAAGCTTTCTTT.

The CDR3 bases are TGTGCCAGCAGTTTATTCGGTCGTCCCCAGCATTTT. It is translated as CASSLFGRPQHF. The chain recombines TRBV28 with TRBJ1-5, with D hard to call. Per germline, CDR1 MDHEN and CDR2 SYDVKM. This CDR3 is built from 12 residues. V was pared by 1 base and J by 10 bases, with 8 bases between. The full variable domain, rest sourced from reference TRBV28 and TRBJ1-5, is DVKVTQSSRYLVKRTGEKVFLECVQDMDHENMFWYRQDPGLGLRLIYFSYDVKMKEKGDIPEGYSVSREKKERFSLILESASTNQTSMYLCASSLFGRPQHFGDGTRLSIL.

The chain is built from TRBV5-4 and TRBJ1-3, with D uncertain. Trimming left V 2 bases short and J 0 bases short, with 6 bases between. The CDR3 is 14 residues long. Germline V gives CDR1 SGHNT, CDR2 YYREEE (reference sequence). CDR3 coding DNA: TGTGCCAGCAGCTTCGGGGACTCTGGAAACACCATATATTTT. Its protein is CASSFGDSGNTIYF.

This chain joins TRBV5-6 and TRBJ2-6; D is ambiguous. The CDR3 covers 13 residues. Trimming shortened V by 4 bases and J by 2 bases, and 4 bases separated the two germline ends. The germline V gene encodes CDR1 SGHDT and CDR2 YYEEEE. CDR3 sequence: CASSNTGANVLTF. In nucleotides, the CDR3 is TGTGCCAGCAGCAATACTGGGGCCAACGTCCTGACTTTC.

The J gene is TRBJ2-5, the V gene TRBV7-3; 8 nucleotides agree with TRBD2. The germline V gene has CDR1 SGHTA and CDR2 FQGTGA. This CDR3 region has 14 residues. Germline trimming cut 5 bases from V and 11 bases from J; bases unmatched to any gene: 13. The CDR3 DNA reads as TGTGCCAGCAGCCTTATAGCGGGACCCTATGAGCAGTACTTC. Its translation is CASSLIAGPYEQYF. Complete variable domain (other parts from reference TRBV7-3 and TRBJ2-5): GAGVSQTPSNKVTEKGKYVELRCDPISGHTALYWYRQSLGQGPEFLIYFQGTGAADDSGLPNDRFFAVRPEGSVSTLKIQRTERGDSAVYLCASSLIAGPYEQYFGPGTRLLVL.